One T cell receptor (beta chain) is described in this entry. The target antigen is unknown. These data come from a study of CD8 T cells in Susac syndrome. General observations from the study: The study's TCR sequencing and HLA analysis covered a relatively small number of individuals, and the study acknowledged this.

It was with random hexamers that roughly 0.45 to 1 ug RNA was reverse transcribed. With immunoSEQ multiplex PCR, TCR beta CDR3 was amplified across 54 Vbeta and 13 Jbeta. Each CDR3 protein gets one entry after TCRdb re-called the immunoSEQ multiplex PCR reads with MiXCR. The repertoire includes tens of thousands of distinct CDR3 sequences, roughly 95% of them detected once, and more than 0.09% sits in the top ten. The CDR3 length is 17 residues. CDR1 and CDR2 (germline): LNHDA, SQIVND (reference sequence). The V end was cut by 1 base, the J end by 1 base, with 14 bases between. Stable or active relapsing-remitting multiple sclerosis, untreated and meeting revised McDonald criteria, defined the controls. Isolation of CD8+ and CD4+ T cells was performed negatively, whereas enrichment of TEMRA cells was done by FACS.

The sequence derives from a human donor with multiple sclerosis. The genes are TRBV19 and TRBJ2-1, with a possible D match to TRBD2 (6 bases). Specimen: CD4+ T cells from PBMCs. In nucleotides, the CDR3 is TGTGCCAGTAGTATAGTTCAACTAGCCAGGTCCTACAATGAGCAGTTCTTC. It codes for CASSIVQLARSYNEQFF.